This T cell receptor (beta chain) was captured by sequencing in a study of T cell repertoires in cytomegalovirus infection. The V end lost 6 bases, the J end lost 2 bases, and 12 bases lay between the germline ends. This CDR3 spans 14 amino acids. TCRdb itself ran the reads through MiXCR, one entry per CDR3 protein. This sample has about 770,000 distinct CDR3 sequences; about 27% occur once, and the top ten carry around 13%. This clonotype was found a few times. Its target is not known. The chain links TRBV12-3 or TRBV12-4 to TRBJ2-3; no clear D. This sample comprised cultured CD8+ T cells from PBMCs, obtained from culture after CMV antigen stimulation. This clonotype was obtained from a human donor in good health (CMV status not recorded). Some clones in this sample may be carry-over from other donors' samples. The CDR3 region has the DNA TGTGCCAGCAGCTCCACTCATAACACAGATACGCAGTATTTT. Protein sequence: CASSSTHNTDTQYF.